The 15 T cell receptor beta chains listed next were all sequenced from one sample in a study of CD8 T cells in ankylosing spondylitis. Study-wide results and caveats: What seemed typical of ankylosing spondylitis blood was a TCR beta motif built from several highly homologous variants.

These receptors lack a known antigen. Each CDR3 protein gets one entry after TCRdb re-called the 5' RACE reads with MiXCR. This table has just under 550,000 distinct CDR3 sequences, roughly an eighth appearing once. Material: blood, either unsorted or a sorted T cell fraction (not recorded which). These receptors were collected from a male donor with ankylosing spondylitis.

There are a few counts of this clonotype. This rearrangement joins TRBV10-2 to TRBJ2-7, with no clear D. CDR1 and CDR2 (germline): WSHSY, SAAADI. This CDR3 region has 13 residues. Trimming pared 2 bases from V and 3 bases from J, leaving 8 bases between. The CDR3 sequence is CASSEGGNYEQYV. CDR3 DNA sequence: TGCGCCAGCAGTGAGGGTGGGAACTACGAGCAGTACGTC.

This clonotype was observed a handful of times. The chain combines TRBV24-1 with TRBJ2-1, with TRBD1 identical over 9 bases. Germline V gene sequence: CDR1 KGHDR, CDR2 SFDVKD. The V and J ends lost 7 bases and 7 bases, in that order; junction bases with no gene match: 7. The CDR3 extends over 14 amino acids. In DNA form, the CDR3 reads TGTGCCACCAGGACCGGGACAGGGCGGAATGAGCAGTTCTTC. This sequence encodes CATRTGTGRNEQFF.

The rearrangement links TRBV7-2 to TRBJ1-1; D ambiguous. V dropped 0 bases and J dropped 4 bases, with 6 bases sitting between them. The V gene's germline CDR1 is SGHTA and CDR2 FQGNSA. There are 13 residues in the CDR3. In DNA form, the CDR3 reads TGTGCCAGCAGCTTAGCCACTTTCACTGAAGCTTTCTTT. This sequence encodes CASSLATFTEAFF.

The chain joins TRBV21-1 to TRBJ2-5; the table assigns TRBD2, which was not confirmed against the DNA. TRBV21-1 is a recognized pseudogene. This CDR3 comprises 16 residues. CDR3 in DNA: TGTGCCAGCAGCAACGATCGCTACCAGGTGGGGGAGACCCAGTACTTC. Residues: CASSNDRYQVGETQYF.

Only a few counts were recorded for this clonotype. The CDR3 DNA is TGTGCCAGCAGATCGCCGTCCAGGACCGGGGAGCTGTTTTTT. Protein: CASRSPSRTGELFF. The V and J genes are TRBV5-6 and TRBJ2-2; no reliable D call. V lost 5 bases, J lost 5 bases, and 13 bases lay in between. The CDR3 consists of 14 residues. Germline-derived CDR1 and CDR2 are SGHDT and YYEEEE. Variable domain in full (rest from reference TRBV5-6 and TRBJ2-2): DAGVTQSPTHLIKTRGQQVTLRCSPKSGHDTVSWYQQALGQGPQFIFQYYEEEERQRGNFPDRFSGHQFPNYSSELNVNALLLGDSALYLCASRSPSRTGELFFGEGSRLTVL.

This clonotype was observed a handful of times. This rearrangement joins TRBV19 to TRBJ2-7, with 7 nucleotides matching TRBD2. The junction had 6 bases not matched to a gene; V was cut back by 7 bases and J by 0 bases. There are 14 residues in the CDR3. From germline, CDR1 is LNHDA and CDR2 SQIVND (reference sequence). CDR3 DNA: TGTGCCAGTAAATCGCGGGAGAACTCCTACGAGCAGTACTTC. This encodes CASKSRENSYEQYF.

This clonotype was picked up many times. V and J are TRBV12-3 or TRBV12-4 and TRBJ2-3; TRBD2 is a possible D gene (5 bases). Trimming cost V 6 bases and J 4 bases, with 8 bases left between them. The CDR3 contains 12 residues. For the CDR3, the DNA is TGTGCCAGCAGGCCTAGCCCAGATACGCAGTATTTT. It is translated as CASRPSPDTQYF.

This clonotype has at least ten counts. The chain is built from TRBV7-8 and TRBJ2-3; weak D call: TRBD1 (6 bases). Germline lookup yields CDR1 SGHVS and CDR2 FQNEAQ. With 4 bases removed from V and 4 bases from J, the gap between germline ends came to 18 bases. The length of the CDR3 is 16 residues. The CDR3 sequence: CASSSDRTFFSDTQYF. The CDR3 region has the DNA TGTGCCAGCAGCTCGGACAGAACATTTTTTTCAGATACGCAGTATTTT.

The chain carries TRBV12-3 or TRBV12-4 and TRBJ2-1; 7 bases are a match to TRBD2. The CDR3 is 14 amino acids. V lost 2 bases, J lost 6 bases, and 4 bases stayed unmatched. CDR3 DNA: TGTGCCAGCAGTTTAACGGCGGGAGTCAATGAGCAGTTCTTC. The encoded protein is CASSLTAGVNEQFF.

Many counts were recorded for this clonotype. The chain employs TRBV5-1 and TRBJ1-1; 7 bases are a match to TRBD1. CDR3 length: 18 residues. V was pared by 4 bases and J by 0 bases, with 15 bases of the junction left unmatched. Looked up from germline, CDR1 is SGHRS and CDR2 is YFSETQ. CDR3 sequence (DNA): TGCGCCAGCAGCAAAGGACAGGAACTTTTAACCCTGAACACTGAAGCTTTCTTT. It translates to CASSKGQELLTLNTEAFF.

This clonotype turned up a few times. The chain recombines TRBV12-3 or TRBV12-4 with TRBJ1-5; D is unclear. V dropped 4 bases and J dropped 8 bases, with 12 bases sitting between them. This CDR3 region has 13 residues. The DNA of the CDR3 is TGTGCCAGCAGTTCCGCCCGGGTTGAGCCCCAGCATTTT. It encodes CASSSARVEPQHF.

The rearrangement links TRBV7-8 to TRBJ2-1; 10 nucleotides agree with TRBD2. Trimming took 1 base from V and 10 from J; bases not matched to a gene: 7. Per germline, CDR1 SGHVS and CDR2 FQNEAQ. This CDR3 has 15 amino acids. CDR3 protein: CASSLELAGEVEQFF. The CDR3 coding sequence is TGTGCCAGCAGCTTAGAGCTAGCGGGAGAGGTGGAGCAGTTCTTC.

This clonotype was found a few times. The CDR3: CASILRGSALSTDTQYF. In DNA form, the CDR3 reads TGTGCCAGCATCCTTAGAGGGTCGGCGCTGAGCACAGATACGCAGTATTTT. The chain links TRBV7-2 to TRBJ2-3; a weak D match, TRBD2 (5 bases). Germline V gives CDR1 SGHTA, CDR2 FQGNSA. V was clipped by 7 bases and J by 0 bases, with 20 bases between them. CDR3 size: 17 residues. The whole variable domain, filled in from reference TRBV7-2 and TRBJ2-3, reads GAGVSQSPSNKVTEKGKDVELRCDPISGHTALYWYRQSLGQGLEFLIYFQGNSAPDKSGLPSDRFSAERTGGSVSTLTIQRTQQEDSAVYLCASILRGSALSTDTQYFGPGTRLTVL.

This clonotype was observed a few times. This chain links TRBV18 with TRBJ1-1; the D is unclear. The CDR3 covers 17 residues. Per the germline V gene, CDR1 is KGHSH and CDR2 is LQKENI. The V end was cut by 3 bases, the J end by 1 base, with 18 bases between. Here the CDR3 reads CASSPQALEYRNTEAFF. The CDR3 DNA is TGTGCCAGCTCACCGCAGGCGTTGGAGTATAGGAACACTGAAGCTTTCTTT. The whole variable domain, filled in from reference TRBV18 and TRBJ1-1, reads NAGVMQNPRHLVRRRGQEARLRCSPMKGHSHVYWYRQLPEEGLKFMVYLQKENIIDESGMPKERFSAEFPKEGPSILRIQQVVRGDSAAYFCASSPQALEYRNTEAFFGQGTRLTVV.

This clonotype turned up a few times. CDR3 coding DNA: TGCAGTGCCTACAGGGTACTTTACAGCACAGATACGCAGTATTTT. Its protein product is CSAYRVLYSTDTQYF. J is TRBJ2-3 and V is TRBV20-1; TRBD1 might be the D (6 bases). This CDR3 has 15 amino acids. V gave up 6 bases and J gave up 0 bases, with 16 bases separating them. Per the germline V gene, CDR1 is DFQATT and CDR2 is SNEGSKA (reference sequence).